Detailed here is one TCR beta chain. Its matching antigen is unknown. In the authors' workflow: ImmunoSEQ supplied junction-only sequences lacking quality scores, so filtering was different. TCRdb's table, derived via immunoSEQ multiplex PCR, lists solely in-frame clones and lacks some. V and J calls plus clone size are reproduced from that table; the DNA served to infer D and trimming. The sample lists approximately 1,000,000 clones; 70% to 80% were seen once. The study drew all its donors from Caucasian adults living in Nashville, Tennessee. The data stem from a study of shared clonotypes between healthy human individuals. Overall study findings and caveats: Clonotypes shared by all four donors outscored non-shared clonotypes in generation probability.

CDR1 and CDR2 from the germline V gene are SGHDN and FVKESK. CDR3 length: 15 residues. Trimming removed 4 bases at V and 3 bases at J, with 12 bases between. This TCR was sampled from a man between 18 and 29 years old in good health. Some clones in this sample may be carry-over from other donors' samples. Material for sequencing was memory CD4+ T cells from PBMCs. Subset described: CD45RA-negative fraction. This rearrangement joins TRBV14 to TRBJ2-2, with D tentatively TRBD1 (5 bases). The CDR3 DNA sequence: TGTGCCAGCAGCCGTTGGGTAGGGGACACCGGGGAGCTGTTTTTT. This codes for CASSRWVGDTGELFF.